One and the same sample provided the 27 T cell receptor beta chains below, sequenced in a study of control samples from healthy donors and cancer patients. Measured with immunoSEQ multiplex PCR; TCRdb has only the in-frame clones, and not every one. The data hold approximately 100,000 clones, with 85% to 90% observed a single time. The specimen sequenced was blood. The source is a woman aged 40 to 50 in good health.

The chain has TRBV6-1 and TRBJ2-1; 7 nucleotides agree with TRBD2. The CDR3 contains 17 residues. The V and J ends lost 4 bases and 8 bases, in that order; junction bases with no gene match: 17. Germline CDR1 is MNHNS and CDR2 is SASEGT. The CDR3, as DNA: TGTGCCAGCAGTGGTTACGCCGGGACTAAAAGGAGCGATGAGCAGTTCTTC. Translating it yields CASSGYAGTKRSDEQFF.

The chain couples TRBV6-2 or TRBV6-3 to TRBJ1-1, with 7 bases that match TRBD1. CDR1 is MNHEY, CDR2 SVGEGT, per germline. The CDR3 is made up of 14 amino acids. Trimming removed 6 bases from V and 1 base from J; junction bases left unmatched: 5. The DNA of the CDR3 is TGTGCCAGCAGCACGGACAGGTGGAACACTGAAGCTTTCTTT. This codes for CASSTDRWNTEAFF.

The V gene is TRBV5-5, the J gene TRBJ2-7, with TRBD2 identical over 7 bases. The CDR3 contains 15 residues. CDR1 SGHKS and CDR2 YYEKEE come from the germline V gene (reference sequence). J lost 6 bases, V lost 0 bases, and 9 bases had no gene match. The CDR3 is CASSLVLAGDGEQYF. Here the CDR3 DNA reads TGTGCCAGCAGCTTGGTTCTTGCGGGGGACGGCGAGCAGTACTTC.

The chain uses TRBV3-1 (or the pseudogene TRBV3-2) and TRBJ2-7; D is perhaps TRBD1 (6 bases). Trimming pared 4 bases from V and 0 bases from J, leaving 13 bases between. Looked up from germline, CDR1 is LGHDT and CDR2 is YNNKEL (reference sequence). The CDR3 spans 15 residues. CDR3 nucleotides: TGTGCCAGCAGCCCCCGAGGGACAAACTCCTACGAGCAGTACTTC. Its translation: CASSPRGTNSYEQYF.

The V and J genes are TRBV7-8 and TRBJ2-5; D not certain. V was trimmed by 5 bases and J by 1 base, leaving 23 bases between them. This CDR3 region has 18 residues. CDR1 is SGHVS, CDR2 FQNEAQ, per germline. The CDR3: CASSLGSGSLIVQETQYF. CDR3 bases: TGTGCCAGCAGCCTAGGTTCGGGCTCGCTTATCGTCCAAGAGACCCAGTACTTC.

This chain links TRBV27 with TRBJ1-2; D possibly corresponds to TRBD1 (5 bases). This CDR3 has 14 residues. V was cut by 3 bases and J by 8 bases, with 16 bases left in between. Germline V gene sequence: CDR1 MNHEY, CDR2 SMNVEV (reference sequence). CDR3 bases: TGTGCCAGCAGTTTCCGCACAGGCGTCGGCGGCTACACCTTC. This gives the protein CASSFRTGVGGYTF.

The chain links TRBV3-1 (or the pseudogene TRBV3-2) to TRBJ2-1, with 8 bases aligning to TRBD2. CDR1 LGHDT and CDR2 YNNKEL come from the germline V gene (reference sequence). This CDR3 is 15 amino acids long. V gave up 4 bases and J gave up 4 bases; unmatched junction bases: 6. The CDR3: CASSRRGAFYNEQFF. The CDR3 DNA reads as TGTGCCAGCAGCCGGCGGGGGGCCTTTTACAATGAGCAGTTCTTC.

This clone is a singleton in its sample. The rearrangement links TRBV7-2 to TRBJ1-1; 7 nucleotides agree with TRBD1. This CDR3 has 13 residues. J gave up 1 base and V 4 bases, and 0 bases lay outside the gene matches. CDR1 and CDR2 from the germline V gene are SGHTA and FQGNSA. As DNA, the CDR3 is TGTGCCAGCAGCTGGACAGGGAACACTGAAGCTTTCTTT. It encodes CASSWTGNTEAFF. Together with reference TRBV7-2 and TRBJ1-1, the CDR3 gives the full variable domain: GAGVSQSPSNKVTEKGKDVELRCDPISGHTALYWYRQSLGQGLEFLIYFQGNSAPDKSGLPSDRFSAERTGGSVSTLTIQRTQQEDSAVYLCASSWTGNTEAFFGQGTRLTVV.

The genes are TRBV29-1 and TRBJ2-1; 7 bases line up with TRBD2. This CDR3 has 16 residues. Looked up from germline, CDR1 is SQVTM and CDR2 is ANQGSEA. The junction had 10 bases not matched to a gene; V was cut back by 5 bases and J by 0 bases. The CDR3 loop is CSVRTASGFSYNEQFF. The CDR3 DNA is TGCAGCGTTAGAACGGCTAGCGGTTTCTCCTACAATGAGCAGTTCTTC.

The V gene is TRBV6-6, the J gene TRBJ1-4; tentatively, D is TRBD1 (6 bases). The V gene's germline CDR1 is MNHNY and CDR2 SVGAGI (reference sequence). The CDR3 sequence is 14 residues long. Trimming pared 6 bases from V and 5 bases from J, leaving 13 bases between. CDR3 residues: CASSLGTPNEKLFF. The CDR3 DNA reads as TGTGCCAGCAGCCTTGGGACACCGAATGAAAAACTGTTTTTT.

This rearrangement joins TRBV6-2 or TRBV6-3 to TRBJ2-1; no firm D call. Germline V gene lookup returns CDR1 MNHEY and CDR2 SVGEGT. The CDR3 is 12 residues long. Trimming stripped 6 bases from V and 7 bases from J, with 10 bases between. CDR3 DNA sequence: TGTGCCAGCAGCTCAGTTTGGAATGAGCAGTTCTTC. Translating it yields CASSSVWNEQFF.

V usage is TRBV4-1 and J usage is TRBJ2-1; 13 bases line up with TRBD2. V gave up 1 base and J gave up 8 bases; unmatched junction bases: 8. Germline V gives CDR1 MGHRA, CDR2 YSYEKL. The CDR3 sequence is 17 residues long. In DNA, the CDR3 is TGCGCCAGCAGCCAAGGCCCGGGACTAGCGGGGAATGATGAGCAGTTCTTC. Protein sequence: CASSQGPGLAGNDEQFF.

The chain couples TRBV7-8 to TRBJ2-5; TRBD1 or TRBD2 may be the D gene (6 bases each). Germline loops: CDR1 SGHVS, CDR2 FQNEAQ. The CDR3 contains 15 residues. Trimming left V 5 bases short and J 1 base short, with 14 bases between. The CDR3 is CASSPREGGQETQYF. CDR3 nucleotide sequence: TGTGCCAGCAGCCCCCGCGAGGGGGGCCAAGAGACCCAGTACTTC.

CDR3 amino acids: CASSQSWRGEDTQYF. The DNA of the CDR3 is TGTGCCAGCAGCCAATCATGGAGGGGGGAAGATACGCAGTATTTT. The J gene is TRBJ2-3, the V gene TRBV3-1 (or the pseudogene TRBV3-2), with D perhaps being TRBD1 or TRBD2 (6 bases each). There are 15 residues in the CDR3. The ends were cut back, 2 bases at V and 5 bases at J, with 14 bases in the middle. CDR1 and CDR2 from the germline V gene are LGHDT and YNNKEL (reference sequence).

V usage is TRBV13 and J usage is TRBJ2-1; D not certain. The CDR3 spans 13 residues. The V end lost 0 bases, the J end lost 5 bases, and 5 bases lay between the germline ends. Germline V gene sequence: CDR1 PRHDT, CDR2 FYEKMQ (reference sequence). In DNA form, the CDR3 reads TGTGCCAGCAGCTTAGGCCCAGACAATGAGCAGTTCTTC. Translation gives CASSLGPDNEQFF. The entire variable domain, with the rest obtained from reference TRBV13 and TRBJ2-1, is as follows: AAGVIQSPRHLIKEKRETATLKCYPIPRHDTVYWYQQGPGQDPQFLISFYEKMQSDKGSIPDRFSAQQFSDYHSELNMSSLELGDSALYFCASSLGPDNEQFFGPGTRLTVL.

CDR3 DNA: TGTGCCTGGAGTGTATCCCGGACGGGCAGGGTAAGTCAGCCCCAGCATTTT. It yields the protein CAWSVSRTGRVSQPQHF. The chain joins TRBV30 to TRBJ1-5, with D possibly being TRBD1 (5 bases). Germline CDR1 GTSNPN, CDR2 SVGIG (reference sequence). V shed 0 bases and J shed 6 bases, with 21 bases lying between them. This CDR3 has 17 amino acids. The entire variable domain, with the rest obtained from reference TRBV30 and TRBJ1-5, is as follows: SQTIHQWPATLVQPVGSPLSLECTVEGTSNPNLYWYRQAAGRGLQLLFYSVGIGQISSEVPQNLSASRPQDRQFILSSKKLLLSDSGFYLCAWSVSRTGRVSQPQHFGDGTRLSIL.

The chain couples TRBV7-8 to TRBJ1-2; D possibly corresponds to TRBD1 (6 bases). Germline CDR1 reads SGHVS; CDR2 reads FQNEAQ. The CDR3 consists of 14 residues. V lost 5 bases and J 4 bases, leaving 14 bases between the germline ends. CDR3 sequence (DNA): TGTGCCAGCAGCCGAGGGACAAACTCCTATGGCTACACCTTC. Protein sequence: CASSRGTNSYGYTF.

This rearrangement joins TRBV15 to TRBJ2-1; no definite D call. Germline V gene sequence: CDR1 LNHNV, CDR2 YYDKDF (reference sequence). The CDR3 runs 12 residues. The V gene lost 5 bases and the J gene lost 7 bases, with 9 bases spanning the gap. Here the CDR3 DNA reads TGTGCCACCAGCCGACTCTGGAATGAGCAGTTCTTC. Its translation is CATSRLWNEQFF.

The J gene is TRBJ2-1, the V gene TRBV7-8, with unresolved D. Germline values: CDR1 SGHVS, CDR2 FQNEAQ. The V gene lost 1 base and the J gene lost 8 bases, with 9 bases spanning the gap. The CDR3 extends over 13 amino acids. The CDR3 DNA reads as TGTGCCAGCAGCTTAGACACCGAGGATGAGCAGTTCTTC. Translating it yields CASSLDTEDEQFF.

The chain links TRBV19 to TRBJ2-7; TRBD1 matches 8 bases. Losses at the gene ends were 6 bases for V and 0 bases for J; bases not matched to a gene: 7. The CDR3 sequence is 15 residues long. The V gene's germline CDR1 is LNHDA and CDR2 SQIVND (reference sequence). The CDR3 is CASSSTGGSSYEQYF. The DNA for the CDR3 is TGTGCCAGTAGCTCCACAGGGGGTAGCTCCTACGAGCAGTACTTC.

The rearrangement links TRBV25-1 to TRBJ1-6, with D possibly TRBD1 on 6 matching bases. Trimming took off 6 bases at V and 8 bases at J, with 17 bases between the two ends. Germline V CDR1 and CDR2: MGHDK, SYGVNS. The CDR3 loop spans 15 amino acids. The CDR3 DNA reads TGTGCCAGCAGCGGCTTGGGGGGCCGGGATTCACCCCTCCACTTT. Protein: CASSGLGGRDSPLHF.

The chain has TRBV29-1 and TRBJ1-2, with D unresolved. This CDR3 spans 15 amino acids. With 7 bases removed from V and 3 bases from J, the gap between germline ends came to 21 bases. CDR1 and CDR2 (germline): SQVTM, ANQGSEA. The CDR3 here is CSARVALGFDYGYTF. The CDR3 nucleotides read TGCAGCGCCCGGGTAGCCCTGGGATTCGACTATGGCTACACCTTC.

This chain connects TRBV5-1 to TRBJ1-2; TRBD1 aligns across 9 bases. The J segment lost 4 bases and the V segment lost 2 bases, leaving 9 bases of the junction unmatched. Germline assignment: CDR1 SGHRS and CDR2 YFSETQ. The CDR3 loop spans 16 amino acids. CDR3 loop: CASSLEPGQGIYGYTF. The CDR3 DNA reads TGCGCCAGCAGCTTAGAGCCGGGACAGGGAATCTATGGCTACACCTTC.

This rearrangement joins TRBV7-2 to TRBJ1-4; 8 bases line up with TRBD1. Trimming took 5 bases from V and 4 from J; bases not matched to a gene: 6. CDR3 length: 15 residues. From germline, CDR1 is SGHTA and CDR2 FQGNSA. The CDR3 nucleotides read TGTGCCAGCAGCCGGGGACAGGACTTTAATGAAAAACTGTTTTTT. It encodes CASSRGQDFNEKLFF.

The V and J genes are TRBV19 and TRBJ1-6; D uncertain. V shed 0 bases and J shed 8 bases, with 5 bases lying between them. This CDR3 is 13 amino acids long. Germline CDR1 LNHDA, CDR2 SQIVND (reference sequence). The CDR3 region has the DNA TGTGCCAGTAGTATAGAACGGGATTCACCCCTCCACTTT. Translation gives CASSIERDSPLHF.

This sequence joins TRBV7-8 and TRBJ2-5; possibly TRBD2 for D (5 bases). Trimming shortened V by 8 bases and J by 5 bases, and 18 bases separated the two germline ends. Germline V gives CDR1 SGHVS, CDR2 FQNEAQ. The CDR3 has 14 amino acids. The CDR3 nucleotides are TGTGCCAGCCGCCTTGAGGAGGCGAGGGAGACCCAGTACTTC. Protein product: CASRLEEARETQYF.

In this sample, this clone turned up once. This sequence joins TRBV2 and TRBJ1-6; no definite D call. V was cut by 2 bases and J by 0 bases, with 8 bases left in between. The germline V gene encodes CDR1 SNHLY and CDR2 FYNNEI. This CDR3 region has 16 residues. This CDR3 reads CASSERPGSYNSPLHF. CDR3 DNA sequence: TGTGCCAGCAGTGAACGACCAGGCTCCTATAATTCACCCCTCCACTTT.